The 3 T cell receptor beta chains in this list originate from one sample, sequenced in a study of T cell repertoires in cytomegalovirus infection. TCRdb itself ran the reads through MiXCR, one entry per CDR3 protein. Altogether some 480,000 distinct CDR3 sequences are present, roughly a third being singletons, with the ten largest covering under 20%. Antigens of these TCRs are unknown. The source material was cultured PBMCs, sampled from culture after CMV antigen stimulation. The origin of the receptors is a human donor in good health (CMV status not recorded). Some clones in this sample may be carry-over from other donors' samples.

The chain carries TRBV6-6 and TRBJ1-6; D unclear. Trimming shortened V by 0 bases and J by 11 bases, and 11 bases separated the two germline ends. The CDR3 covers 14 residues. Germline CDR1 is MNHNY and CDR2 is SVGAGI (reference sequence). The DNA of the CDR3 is TGTGCCAGCAGTTACTCTCCAGCGATTGCACCCCTCCACTTT. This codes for CASSYSPAIAPLHF.

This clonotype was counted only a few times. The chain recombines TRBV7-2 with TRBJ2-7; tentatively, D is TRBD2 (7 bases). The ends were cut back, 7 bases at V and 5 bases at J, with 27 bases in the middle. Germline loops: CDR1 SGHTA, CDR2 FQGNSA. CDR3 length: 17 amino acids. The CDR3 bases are TGTGCCAGCACCTTCTCGGGGGGCGAAGGAGGTCTGGACGAGCAGTACTTC. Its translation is CASTFSGGEGGLDEQYF.

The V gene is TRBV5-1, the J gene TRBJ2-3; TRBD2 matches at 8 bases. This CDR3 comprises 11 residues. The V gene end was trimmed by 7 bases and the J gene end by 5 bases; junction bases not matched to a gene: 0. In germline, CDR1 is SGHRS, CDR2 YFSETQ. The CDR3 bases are TGCGCCAGCCGGGAGGGAGATACGCAGTATTTT. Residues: CASREGDTQYF.